These T cell receptor beta chains were read from a single sample in a study of cytomegalovirus exposure and HLA in healthy donors. Sequencing used immunoSEQ multiplex PCR; TCRdb keeps in-frame clones, though not all of them. Found here are under 250,000 clones, more than 75% of them singletons; the top ten hold 1% to 1.5%. The sample was PBMCs. These receptors were taken from a human donor in good health. Each CDR3 is given with its conserved first and last residue. The D gene is left open where the match is weak. Part of the rows lack a size; the others show once, few, many or a class for expanded clones.

TRBJ2-7,-,-,TRBV20-1,TGCAGTGCTAGTGAGCGCTACGAGCAGTACTTC,CSASERYEQYF
TRBJ2-7,few,TRBD2,TRBV28,TGTGCCAGCATGCCAGCGGGAAAACACGAGCAGTACTTC,CASMPAGKHEQYF
TRBJ2-1,-,-,TRBV5-1,TGCGCCAGCAGCTTGGGTGGGTTTTGGCGGGACTCCTACAATGAGCAGTTCTTC,CASSLGGFWRDSYNEQFF
TRBJ1-5,-,TRBD1,TRBV5-1,TGCGCCAGCAGCGTAGACAGGGGGCGCGATCAGCCCCAGCATTTT,CASSVDRGRDQPQHF
TRBJ1-2,-,TRBD1,TRBV9,TGTGCCAGCAGCATTGGGGGACAGAACTATGGCTACACCTTC,CASSIGGQNYGYTF
TRBJ2-5,-,TRBD1,TRBV10-3,TGTGCCATCAAAGGGACAGGGGCCAGAGAGACCCAGTACTTC,CAIKGTGARETQYF
TRBJ2-5,few,-,TRBV9,TGTGCCAGCAGCGTAGATTTCCAGACAGCCCAAGAGACCCAGTACTTC,CASSVDFQTAQETQYF
TRBJ1-2,-,-,TRBV11-1,TGTGCCAGCAGCCCCTTGAACCCGGGGGATGGCTACACCTTC,CASSPLNPGDGYTF
TRBJ2-7,-,-,TRBV28,TGTGCCAGCAATGAGGGGGGGTCCTACGAGCAGTACTTC,CASNEGGSYEQYF
TRBJ2-7,-,TRBD1,TRBV19,TGTGCCAGTAGTTTCAGGACAGGGTGGGCCTACGAGCAGTACTTC,CASSFRTGWAYEQYF
TRBJ1-2,-,-,TRBV7-3,TGTGCCAGCAGCTTAACTAGGACAGACAGCTACACCTTC,CASSLTRTDSYTF
TRBJ2-6,-,-,TRBV11-2,TGTGCCAGCAGCTCAAACCTACAGGCCGCTGGGGCCAACGTCCTGACTTTC,CASSSNLQAAGANVLTF
TRBJ2-1,-,TRBD1,TRBV7-8,TGTGCCAGCAGCCGCGACAGGGAAGGGGTTGAGGGGAATGAGCAGTTCTTC,CASSRDREGVEGNEQFF
TRBJ2-1,-,-,TRBV5-5,TGTGCCAGCAGCCCCCAGGGGAGCTCCTACAATGAGCAGTTCTTC,CASSPQGSSYNEQFF
TRBJ2-3,-,TRBD2,TRBV5-1,TGCGCCAGCAGCCCCGGGACTAGCGGGAGCTGGGAAACAGATACGCAGTATTTT,CASSPGTSGSWETDTQYF
TRBJ2-5,-,TRBD2,TRBV7-3,TGTGCCAGCAGCCTAGGACTAGCGGGACAAGAGACCCAGTACTTC,CASSLGLAGQETQYF
TRBJ2-1,-,TRBD2,TRBV19,TGTGCCAGTAGTATACTAGCGGAGGCACACAATGAGCAGTTCTTC,CASSILAEAHNEQFF
TRBJ2-3,-,TRBD2,TRBV2,TGTGCCAGCATAACTAGCGGTAGCACAGATACGCAGTATTTT,CASITSGSTDTQYF
TRBJ2-7,-,TRBD1,TRBV19,TGTGCCAGTAGTACAGGGGGCAGCTCCTACGAGCAGTACTTC,CASSTGGSSYEQYF
TRBJ2-3,-,TRBD2,TRBV12-5,TGTGCTAGTGGTTTACAGACTAGCGGGAGGGCCTGGCTTAGCACAGATACGCAGTATTTT,CASGLQTSGRAWLSTDTQYF
TRBJ2-2,once,-,TRBV6-6,TGTGCCAGCAGTTACCCGTCCGGGGAGCTGTTTTTT,CASSYPSGELFF
TRBJ2-2,-,TRBD1,TRBV2,TGTGCCAGCAGGGGACAGGGGATCACCGGGGAGCTGTTTTTT,CASRGQGITGELFF
TRBJ2-5,-,-,TRBV7-2,TGTGCCAGCAGCTTATTGACTAGGGAAGAGACCCAGTACTTC,CASSLLTREETQYF
TRBJ2-2,few,-,TRBV19,TGTGCCAGTAGGGTAACAGGGAACACCGGGGAGCTGTTTTTT,CASRVTGNTGELFF
TRBJ2-1,-,TRBD2,TRBV5-4,TGTGCCAGCAGCGTGAGACTAGCGGCAACCTACAATGGGCAGTTCTTC,CASSVRLAATYNGQFF
TRBJ1-2,-,TRBD1,TRBV9,TGTGCCAGCAGCCCGACGACAGGGGTTTACTATGGCTACACCTTC,CASSPTTGVYYGYTF
TRBJ1-5,-,TRBD1,TRBV4-1,TGCGCCAGCAGCCACCCCGTGGGCGGACAGGGGGATCAGCCCCAGCATTTT,CASSHPVGGQGDQPQHF
TRBJ1-1,once,TRBD1,TRBV28,TGTGCCAGCAGTACGGACAGGGGGCGGTTTGGCACTGAAGCTTTCTTT,CASSTDRGRFGTEAFF
TRBJ2-7,-,-,TRBV5-4,TGTGCCAGCAGGATTGACACTTCGGCGTACGAGCAGTACTTC,CASRIDTSAYEQYF
TRBJ2-5,-,-,TRBV7-2,TGTGCCAGCAGGCCACTAGCACGACAAGAGACCCAGTACTTC,CASRPLARQETQYF
TRBJ2-2,-,-,TRBV5-1,TGCGCCAGCAGCTTGGAAGGGAGGAACACCGGGGAGCTGTTTTTT,CASSLEGRNTGELFF
TRBJ1-1,-,-,TRBV5-6,TGTGCCAGCAGCCTCGGGACATCGAACACTGAAGCTTTCTTT,CASSLGTSNTEAFF
TRBJ2-1,-,-,TRBV13,TGTGCCAGCAGCTTATCGGGCTCAGGGCTAAGGATTAACAATGAGCAGTTCTTC,CASSLSGSGLRINNEQFF
TRBJ2-3,-,-,TRBV7-3,TGTGCCAGCAGCTCCGTCCCCACAGATACGCAGTATTTT,CASSSVPTDTQYF
TRBJ2-7,-,TRBD1,TRBV9,TGTGCCAGCAGCGCAGGGACAGCCCCGAGCGACGAGCAGTACTTC,CASSAGTAPSDEQYF
TRBJ2-7,-,TRBD2,TRBV28,TGTGCCAGCAGTGAAGGGGGGCTAGCGGGAGTGGGGAGGATCGGCGAGCAGTACTTC,CASSEGGLAGVGRIGEQYF